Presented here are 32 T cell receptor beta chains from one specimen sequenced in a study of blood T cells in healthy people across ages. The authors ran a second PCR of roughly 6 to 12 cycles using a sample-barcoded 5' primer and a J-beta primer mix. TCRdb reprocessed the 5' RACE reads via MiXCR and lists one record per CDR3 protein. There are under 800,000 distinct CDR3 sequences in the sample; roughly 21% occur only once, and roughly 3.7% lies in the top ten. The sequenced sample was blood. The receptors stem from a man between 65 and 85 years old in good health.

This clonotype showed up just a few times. CDR3 DNA: TGTGCCAGCAGTTACTCGGAGGGACTCTACGAGACCCAGTACTTC. Residues: CASSYSEGLYETQYF. The genes are TRBV6-5 and TRBJ2-5; D may be TRBD2 (6 bases). Germline V gives CDR1 MNHEY, CDR2 SVGAGI. The germline V and J ends were trimmed by 0 bases and 5 bases, with 13 bases remaining between them. The CDR3 sequence is 15 residues long.

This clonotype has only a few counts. The CDR3 loop reads CSAPGLAGHTDTQYF. CDR3 coding DNA: TGCAGTGCTCCTGGACTAGCGGGGCACACAGATACGCAGTATTTT. The chain uses TRBV20-1 and TRBJ2-3; TRBD2 agrees at 12 bases. Germline V gene sequence: CDR1 DFQATT, CDR2 SNEGSKA (reference sequence). CDR3 length equals 15 residues. The junction had 5 bases not matched to a gene; V was cut back by 5 bases and J by 2 bases.

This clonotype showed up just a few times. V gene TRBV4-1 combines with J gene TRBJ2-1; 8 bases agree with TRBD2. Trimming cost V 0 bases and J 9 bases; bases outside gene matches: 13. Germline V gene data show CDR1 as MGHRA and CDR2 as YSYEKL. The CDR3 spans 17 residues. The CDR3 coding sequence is TGCGCCAGCAGCCAAGATTCGGGACTAGTAACGGGTGCTGAGCAGTTCTTC. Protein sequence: CASSQDSGLVTGAEQFF.

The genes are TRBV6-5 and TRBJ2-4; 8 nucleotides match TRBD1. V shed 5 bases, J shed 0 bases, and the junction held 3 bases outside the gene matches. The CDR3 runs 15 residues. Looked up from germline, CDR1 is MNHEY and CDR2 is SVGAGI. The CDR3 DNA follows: TGTGCCAGCAGTAACAGGGGGATAGCCAAAAACATTCAGTACTTC. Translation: CASSNRGIAKNIQYF.

CDR3 nucleotide sequence: TGCAGTGCTAGGGCAGGGTTTGGTGAAAAACTGTTTTTT. Translated, it gives CSARAGFGEKLFF. V is TRBV20-1 and J is TRBJ1-4; D is possibly TRBD1 (5 bases). Looked up from germline, CDR1 is DFQATT and CDR2 is SNEGSKA (reference sequence). V dropped 3 bases and J dropped 7 bases, with 12 bases sitting between them. CDR3 length: 13 amino acids.

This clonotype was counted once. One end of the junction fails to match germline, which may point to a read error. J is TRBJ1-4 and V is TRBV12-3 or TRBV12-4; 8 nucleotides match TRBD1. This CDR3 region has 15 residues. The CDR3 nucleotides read TGTGCCAACAGTTCCGGACAGGGCCAAGGTGAAAAACTGTTTTTT. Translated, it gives CANSSGQGQGEKLFF.

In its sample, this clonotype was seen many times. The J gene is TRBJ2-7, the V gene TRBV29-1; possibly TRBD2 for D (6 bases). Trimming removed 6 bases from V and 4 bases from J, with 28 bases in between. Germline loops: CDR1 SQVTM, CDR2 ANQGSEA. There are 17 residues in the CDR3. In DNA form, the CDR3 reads TGCAGCGTCTACGTGCGCTCTCCGGGACTCCCAAAATACGAGCAGTACTTC. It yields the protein CSVYVRSPGLPKYEQYF.

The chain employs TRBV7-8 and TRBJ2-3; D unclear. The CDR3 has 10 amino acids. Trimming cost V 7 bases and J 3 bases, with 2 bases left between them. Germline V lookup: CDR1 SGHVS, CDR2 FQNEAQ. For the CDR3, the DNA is TGTGCCAGCAAGACAGATACGCAGTATTTT. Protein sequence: CASKTDTQYF.

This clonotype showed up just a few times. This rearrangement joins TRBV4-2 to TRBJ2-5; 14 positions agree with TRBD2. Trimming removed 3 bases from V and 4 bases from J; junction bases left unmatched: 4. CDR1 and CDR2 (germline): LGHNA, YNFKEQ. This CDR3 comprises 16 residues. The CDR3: CASSQGLAGEGETQYF. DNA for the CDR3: TGTGCCAGCAGCCAGGGACTAGCGGGAGAGGGAGAGACCCAGTACTTC.

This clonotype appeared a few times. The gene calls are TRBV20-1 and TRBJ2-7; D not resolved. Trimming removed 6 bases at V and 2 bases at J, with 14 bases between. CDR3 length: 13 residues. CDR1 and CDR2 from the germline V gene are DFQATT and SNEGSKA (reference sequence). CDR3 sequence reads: CSARTADPYEQYF. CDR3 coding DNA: TGCAGTGCAAGGACCGCCGACCCCTACGAGCAGTACTTC.

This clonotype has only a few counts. DNA for the CDR3: TGCAGTGCTTGGGACAGTGGAGGGAAAGAGACCCAGTACTTC. Amino acids: CSAWDSGGKETQYF. The rearrangement uses TRBV20-1 and TRBJ2-5; weak D call: TRBD1 (7 bases). Germline CDR1 reads DFQATT; CDR2 reads SNEGSKA (reference sequence). The V end lost 5 bases, the J end lost 3 bases, and 16 bases lay between the germline ends. This CDR3 comprises 14 residues.

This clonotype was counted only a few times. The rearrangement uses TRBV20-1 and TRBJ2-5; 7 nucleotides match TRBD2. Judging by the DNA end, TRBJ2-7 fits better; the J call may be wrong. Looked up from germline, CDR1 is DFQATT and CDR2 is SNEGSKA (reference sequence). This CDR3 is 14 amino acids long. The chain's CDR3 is CSASSGTTPYEQYF. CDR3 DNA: TGCAGTGCTAGCTCCGGGACTACCCCCTACGAGCAGTACTTC.

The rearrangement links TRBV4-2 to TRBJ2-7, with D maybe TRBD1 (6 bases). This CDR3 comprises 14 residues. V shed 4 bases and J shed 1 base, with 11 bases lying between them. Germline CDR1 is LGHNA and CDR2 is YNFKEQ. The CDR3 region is CASSRTELSYEQYF. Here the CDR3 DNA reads TGTGCCAGCAGCCGGACAGAACTATCCTACGAGCAGTACTTC.

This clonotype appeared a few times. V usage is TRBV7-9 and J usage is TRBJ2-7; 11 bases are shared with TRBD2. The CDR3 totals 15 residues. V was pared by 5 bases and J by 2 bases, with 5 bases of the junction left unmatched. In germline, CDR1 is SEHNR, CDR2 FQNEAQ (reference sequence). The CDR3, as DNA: TGTGCCAGCAGCGATACTAGCGGGAGACCCTACGAGCAGTACTTC. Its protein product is CASSDTSGRPYEQYF.

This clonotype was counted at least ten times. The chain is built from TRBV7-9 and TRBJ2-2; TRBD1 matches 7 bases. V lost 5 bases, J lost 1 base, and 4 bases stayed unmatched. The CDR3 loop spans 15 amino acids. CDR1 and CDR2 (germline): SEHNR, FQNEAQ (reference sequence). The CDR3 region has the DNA TGTGCCAGCAGCCCTTGGACAGGGAACACCGGGGAGCTGTTTTTT. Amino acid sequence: CASSPWTGNTGELFF.

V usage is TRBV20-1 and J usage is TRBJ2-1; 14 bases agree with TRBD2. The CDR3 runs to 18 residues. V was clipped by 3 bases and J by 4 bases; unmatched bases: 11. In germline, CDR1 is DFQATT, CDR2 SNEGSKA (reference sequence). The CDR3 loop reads CSASLGLAGAVRYNEQFF. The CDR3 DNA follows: TGCAGTGCTAGTTTGGGACTAGCGGGAGCTGTGAGGTACAATGAGCAGTTCTTC.

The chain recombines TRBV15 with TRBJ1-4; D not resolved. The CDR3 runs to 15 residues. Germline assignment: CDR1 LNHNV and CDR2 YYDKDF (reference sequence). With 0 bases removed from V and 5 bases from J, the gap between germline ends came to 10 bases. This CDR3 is CATSREQTINEKLFF. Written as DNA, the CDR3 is TGTGCCACCAGCAGAGAACAGACGATAAATGAAAAACTGTTTTTT.

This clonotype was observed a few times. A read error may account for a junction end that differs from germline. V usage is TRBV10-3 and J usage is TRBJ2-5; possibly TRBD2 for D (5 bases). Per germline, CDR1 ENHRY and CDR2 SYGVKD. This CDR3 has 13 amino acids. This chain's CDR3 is CAISEQPGNERFF. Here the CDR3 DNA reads TGTGCCATCAGTGAGCAGCCGGGGAATGAGCGGTTCTTC.

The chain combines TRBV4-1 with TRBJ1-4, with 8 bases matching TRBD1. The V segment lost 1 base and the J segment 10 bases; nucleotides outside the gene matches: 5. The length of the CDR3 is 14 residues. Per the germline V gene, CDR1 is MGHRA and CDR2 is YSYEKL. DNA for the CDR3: TGCGCCAGCAGCCAAGTCCCACAGGGGGGAAAACTGTTTTTT. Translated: CASSQVPQGGKLFF.

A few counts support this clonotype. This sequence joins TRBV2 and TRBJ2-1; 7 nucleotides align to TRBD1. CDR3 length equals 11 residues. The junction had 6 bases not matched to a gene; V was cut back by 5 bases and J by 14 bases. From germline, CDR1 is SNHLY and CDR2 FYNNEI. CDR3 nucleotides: TGTGCCAGCAGTCAAACAGGGGTTAAGTTCTTC. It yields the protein CASSQTGVKFF. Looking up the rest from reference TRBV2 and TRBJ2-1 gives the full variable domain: EPEVTQTPSHQVTQMGQEVILRCVPISNHLYFYWYRQILGQKVEFLVSFYNNEISEKSEIFDDQFSVERPDGSNFTLKIRSTKLEDSAMYFCASSQTGVKFFGPGTRLTVL.

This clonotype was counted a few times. The CDR3 reads CASRLDSRAFSSYNEQFF. In DNA, the CDR3 is TGTGCCAGCAGACTGGACTCAAGAGCCTTCAGCTCCTACAATGAGCAGTTCTTC. The chain couples TRBV6-1 to TRBJ2-1; D may be TRBD2 (5 bases). Trimming took 6 bases from V and 0 from J, leaving 21 bases between them. CDR3 length: 18 amino acids. CDR1 is MNHNS, CDR2 SASEGT, per germline.

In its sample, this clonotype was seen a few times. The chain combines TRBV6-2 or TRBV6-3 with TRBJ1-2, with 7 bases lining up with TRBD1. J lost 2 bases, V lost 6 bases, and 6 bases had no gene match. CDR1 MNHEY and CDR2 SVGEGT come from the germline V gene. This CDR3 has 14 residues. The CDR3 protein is CASRGQAVNYGYTF. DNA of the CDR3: TGTGCCAGCAGAGGACAGGCTGTCAACTATGGCTACACCTTC.

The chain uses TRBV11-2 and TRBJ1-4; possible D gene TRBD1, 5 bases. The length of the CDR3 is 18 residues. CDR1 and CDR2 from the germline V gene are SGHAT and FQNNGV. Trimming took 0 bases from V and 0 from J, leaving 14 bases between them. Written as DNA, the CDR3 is TGTGCCAGCAGCTTAGATAGCCAGGGCGGTACAACTAATGAAAAACTGTTTTTT. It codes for CASSLDSQGGTTNEKLFF.

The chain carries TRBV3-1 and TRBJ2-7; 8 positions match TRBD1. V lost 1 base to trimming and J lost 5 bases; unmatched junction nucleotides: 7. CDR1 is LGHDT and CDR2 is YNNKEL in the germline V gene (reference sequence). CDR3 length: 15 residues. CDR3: CASSQGTGSRDEQYF. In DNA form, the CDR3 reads TGTGCCAGCAGCCAAGGGACAGGGAGTAGGGACGAGCAGTACTTC.

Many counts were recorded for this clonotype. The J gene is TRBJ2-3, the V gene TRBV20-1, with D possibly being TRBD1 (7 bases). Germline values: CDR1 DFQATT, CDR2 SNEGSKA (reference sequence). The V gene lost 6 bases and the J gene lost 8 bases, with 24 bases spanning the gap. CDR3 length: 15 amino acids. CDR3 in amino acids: CSAVPWKRQGGTQYF. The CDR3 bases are TGCAGTGCAGTCCCGTGGAAGCGGCAGGGGGGTACGCAGTATTTT.

The CDR3 sequence is CASSLLGQIYEQYF. Here the CDR3 DNA reads TGTGCCAGCAGTTTACTGGGACAGATCTACGAGCAGTACTTC. The chain joins TRBV12-3 or TRBV12-4 to TRBJ2-5; the match to TRBD1 covers 7 bases. The DNA end is more similar to TRBJ2-7, so the J call may be wrong. The CDR3 loop spans 14 amino acids.

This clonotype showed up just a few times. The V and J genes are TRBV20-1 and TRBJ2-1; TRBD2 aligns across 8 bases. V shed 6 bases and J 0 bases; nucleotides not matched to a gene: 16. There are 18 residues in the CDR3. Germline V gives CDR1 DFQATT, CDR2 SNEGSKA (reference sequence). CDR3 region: CSATVGAGGPRSYNEQFF. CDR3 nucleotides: TGCAGTGCCACCGTAGGGGCGGGAGGACCCCGCTCCTACAATGAGCAGTTCTTC.

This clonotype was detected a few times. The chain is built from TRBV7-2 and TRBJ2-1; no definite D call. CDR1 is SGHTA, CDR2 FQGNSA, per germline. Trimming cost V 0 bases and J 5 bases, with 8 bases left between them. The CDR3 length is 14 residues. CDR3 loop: CASSLAPTDNEQFF. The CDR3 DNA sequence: TGTGCCAGCAGCTTAGCTCCTACAGACAATGAGCAGTTCTTC.

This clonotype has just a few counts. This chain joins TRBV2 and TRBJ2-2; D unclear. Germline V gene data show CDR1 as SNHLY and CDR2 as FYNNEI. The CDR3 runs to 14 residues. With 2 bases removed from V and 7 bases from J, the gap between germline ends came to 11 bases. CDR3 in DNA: TGTGCCAGCAGTGAATGGTCTGTGGTCGGGGAGCTGTTTTTT. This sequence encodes CASSEWSVVGELFF.

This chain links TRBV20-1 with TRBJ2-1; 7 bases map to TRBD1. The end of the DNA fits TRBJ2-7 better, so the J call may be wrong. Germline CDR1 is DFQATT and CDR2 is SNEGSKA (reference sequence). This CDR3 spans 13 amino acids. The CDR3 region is CSATGQESYEQYF. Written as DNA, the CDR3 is TGCAGTGCTACTGGACAGGAGTCCTACGAGCAGTACTTC.

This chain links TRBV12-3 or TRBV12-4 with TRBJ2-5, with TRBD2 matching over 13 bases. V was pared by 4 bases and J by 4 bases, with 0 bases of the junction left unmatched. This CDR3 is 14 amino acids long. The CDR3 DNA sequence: TGTGCCAGCAGTTGGACTAGCGGGAGAGAGACCCAGTACTTC. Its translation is CASSWTSGRETQYF.

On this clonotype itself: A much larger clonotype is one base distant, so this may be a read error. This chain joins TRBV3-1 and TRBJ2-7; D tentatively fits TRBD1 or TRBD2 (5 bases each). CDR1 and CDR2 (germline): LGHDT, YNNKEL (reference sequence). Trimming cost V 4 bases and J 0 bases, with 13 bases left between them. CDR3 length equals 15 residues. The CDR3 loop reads CASSLKSGTSYEQYF. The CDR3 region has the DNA TGTGCCAGCAGCCTAAAATCCGGGACCTCCTACGAGCAGTACTTC.